The entry below gives a single TCR beta chain sequence along with its context. These data originate in a study of blood T cell repertoires in COVID-19. Turning to the study itself: Spain, Italy and the United States supplied samples that represented acute and convalescent COVID-19. Sources were T cells, B-cell-depleted T cells, or PBMCs; the material itself was cDNA or gDNA.

Trimming took off 0 bases at V and 1 base at J, with 7 bases between the two ends. The CDR3 loop spans 14 amino acids. Germline V gives CDR1 SGDLS, CDR2 YYNGEE. Authors' data handling: How many nucleated cells were present was estimated from reference gene primer amplification. TCRdb's copy holds only in-frame clones and misses some; the assay was immunoSEQ multiplex PCR. V, J and clone size were drawn from that table, and D and trimming were deduced from the DNA. This table holds about 300,000 clones, 83% found once. This TCR was recovered from a woman aged 45-65 years who had recovered from COVID-19. The sample taken for sequencing was peripheral blood. This chain connects TRBV9 to TRBJ1-2; the D is unclear. CDR3 amino acids: CASSVGRGNYGYTF. Here the CDR3 DNA reads TGTGCCAGCAGCGTAGGTCGGGGTAACTATGGCTACACCTTC. The whole variable domain, remainder taken from reference TRBV9 and TRBJ1-2, is DSGVTQTPKHLITATGQRVTLRCSPRSGDLSVYWYQQSLDQGLQFLIQYYNGEERAKGNILERFSAQQFPDLHSELNLSSLELGDSALYFCASSVGRGNYGYTFGSGTRLTVV.